The source of this T cell receptor beta chain is a study of T cells in Graves' hyperthyroidism and ophthalmopathy. This clonotype was counted at least ten times. Antigen specificity is unknown. Thyroid ultrasound and orbital computed tomography, with clinical symptoms and serum thyroxine and TRAb, informed diagnoses. After removal of 2 bases from V and 6 bases from J, the junction contained 16 bases not matched to a gene. The CDR3 covers 18 residues. Looked up from germline, CDR1 is SGDLS and CDR2 is YYNGEE. RNA transcripts provided the source from which TCR beta CDR3 regions were amplified. Carried out on the TCR CDR3, a first-round RT-PCR used the HTBI primer set. TCRdb recomputed calls from the multiplex PCR reads with MiXCR, one row per CDR3 protein. Of about 480,000 distinct CDR3 sequences in the sample, about an eighth were seen once. Study-wide points: A 13 V-J model separated ophthalmopathy from stable hyperthyroidism.

The sequenced sample consisted of blood. This receptor was obtained from a woman aged 18-29 years with Graves' hyperthyroidism. V is TRBV9 and J is TRBJ2-1, with TRBD1 identical over 8 bases. CDR3: CASSVGQERGYVLNEQFF. CDR3 DNA sequence: TGTGCCAGCAGCGTGGGACAGGAAAGGGGCTATGTGCTCAATGAGCAGTTCTTC.